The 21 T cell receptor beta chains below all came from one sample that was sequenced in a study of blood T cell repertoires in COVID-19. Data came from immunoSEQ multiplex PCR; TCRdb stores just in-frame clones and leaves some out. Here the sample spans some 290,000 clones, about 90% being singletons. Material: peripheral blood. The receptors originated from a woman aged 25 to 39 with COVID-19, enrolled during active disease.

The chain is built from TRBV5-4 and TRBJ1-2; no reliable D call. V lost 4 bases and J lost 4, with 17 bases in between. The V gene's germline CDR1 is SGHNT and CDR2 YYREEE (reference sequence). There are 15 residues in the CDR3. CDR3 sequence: CASSLGAGSGYGYTF. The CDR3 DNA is TGTGCCAGCAGCCTGGGAGCGGGATCGGGCTATGGCTACACCTTC.

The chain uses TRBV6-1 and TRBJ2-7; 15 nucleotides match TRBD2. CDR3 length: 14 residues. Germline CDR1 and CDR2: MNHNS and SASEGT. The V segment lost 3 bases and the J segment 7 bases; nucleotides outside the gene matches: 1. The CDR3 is CASSEGLAGGEQYF. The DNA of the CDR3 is TGTGCCAGCAGTGAGGGACTAGCGGGAGGTGAGCAGTACTTC.

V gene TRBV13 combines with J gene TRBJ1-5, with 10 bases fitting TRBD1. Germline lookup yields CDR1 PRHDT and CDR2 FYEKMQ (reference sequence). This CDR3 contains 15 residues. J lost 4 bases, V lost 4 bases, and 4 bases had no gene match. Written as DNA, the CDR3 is TGTGCCAGCAGCTCGGGACAGGGGTTGAATCAGCCCCAGCATTTT. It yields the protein CASSSGQGLNQPQHF.

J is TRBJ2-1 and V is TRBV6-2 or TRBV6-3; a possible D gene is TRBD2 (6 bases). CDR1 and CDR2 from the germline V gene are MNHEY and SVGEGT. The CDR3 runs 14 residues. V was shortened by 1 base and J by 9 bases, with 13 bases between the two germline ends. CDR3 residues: CASSYLAGSAEQFF. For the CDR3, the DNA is TGTGCCAGCAGTTACTTGGCCGGGAGCGCTGAGCAGTTCTTC.

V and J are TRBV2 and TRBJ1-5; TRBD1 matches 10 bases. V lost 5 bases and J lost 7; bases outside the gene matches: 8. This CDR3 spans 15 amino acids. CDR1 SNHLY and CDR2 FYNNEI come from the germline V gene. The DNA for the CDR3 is TGTGCCAGCAGTAACGACAGGGGGCGCGAGCAGCCCCAGCATTTT. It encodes CASSNDRGREQPQHF.

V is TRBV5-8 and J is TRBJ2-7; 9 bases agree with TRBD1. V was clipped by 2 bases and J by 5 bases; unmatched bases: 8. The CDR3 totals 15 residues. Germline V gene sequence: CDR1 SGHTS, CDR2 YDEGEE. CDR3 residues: CASSLPGTGPHEQYF. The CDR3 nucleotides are TGTGCCAGCAGCTTACCCGGGACAGGGCCCCACGAGCAGTACTTC. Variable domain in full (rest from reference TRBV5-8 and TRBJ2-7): EAGVTQSPTHLIKTRGQQATLRCSPISGHTSVYWYQQALGLGLQFLLWYDEGEERNRGNFPPRFSGRQFPNYSSELNVNALELEDSALYLCASSLPGTGPHEQYFGPGTRLTVT.

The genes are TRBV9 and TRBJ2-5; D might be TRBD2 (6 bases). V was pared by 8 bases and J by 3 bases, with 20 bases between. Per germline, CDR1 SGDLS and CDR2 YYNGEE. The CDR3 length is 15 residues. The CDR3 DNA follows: TGTGCCAGTTCGAACCCGGGACTTCTCGAAGAGACCCAGTACTTC. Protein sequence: CASSNPGLLEETQYF.

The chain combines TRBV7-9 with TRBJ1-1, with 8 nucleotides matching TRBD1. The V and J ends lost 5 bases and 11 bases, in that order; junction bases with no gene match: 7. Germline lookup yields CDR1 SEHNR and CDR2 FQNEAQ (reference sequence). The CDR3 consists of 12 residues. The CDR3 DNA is TGTGCCAGCAGCGGCCAGACAGGGGTTGCTTTCTTT. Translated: CASSGQTGVAFF.

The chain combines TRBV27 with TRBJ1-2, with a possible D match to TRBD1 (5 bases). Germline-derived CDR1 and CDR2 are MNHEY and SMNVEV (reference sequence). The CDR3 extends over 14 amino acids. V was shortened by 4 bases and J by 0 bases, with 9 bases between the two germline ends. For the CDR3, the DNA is TGTGCCAGCAGTTCCCCCAGGGCTAACTATGGCTACACCTTC. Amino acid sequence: CASSSPRANYGYTF.

The CDR3 sequence is CASGRQGARYGYTF. The CDR3 bases are TGTGCCAGCGGCCGGCAGGGGGCGCGATATGGCTACACCTTC. The rearrangement links TRBV9 to TRBJ1-2; 8 nucleotides match TRBD1. Germline CDR1 SGDLS, CDR2 YYNGEE. This CDR3 spans 14 amino acids. After removal of 7 bases from V and 5 bases from J, the junction contained 10 bases not matched to a gene.

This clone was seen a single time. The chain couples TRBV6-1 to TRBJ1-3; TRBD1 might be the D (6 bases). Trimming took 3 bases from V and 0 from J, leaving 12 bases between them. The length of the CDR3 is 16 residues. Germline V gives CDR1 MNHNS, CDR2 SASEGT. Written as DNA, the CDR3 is TGTGCCAGCAGTGAGGGGGCGGCCTTCTCTGGAAACACCATATATTTT. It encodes CASSEGAAFSGNTIYF.

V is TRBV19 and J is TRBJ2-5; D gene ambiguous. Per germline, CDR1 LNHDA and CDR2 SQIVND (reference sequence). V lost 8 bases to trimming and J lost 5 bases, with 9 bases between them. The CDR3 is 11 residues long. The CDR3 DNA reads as TGTGCCAGTCCTATGAGGGAGACCCAGTACTTC. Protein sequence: CASPMRETQYF.

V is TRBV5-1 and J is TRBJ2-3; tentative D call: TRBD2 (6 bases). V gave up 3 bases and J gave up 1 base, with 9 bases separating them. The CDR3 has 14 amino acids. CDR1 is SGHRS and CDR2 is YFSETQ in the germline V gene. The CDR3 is CASSWASGTDTQYF. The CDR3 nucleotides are TGCGCCAGCAGCTGGGCTAGCGGCACAGATACGCAGTATTTT.

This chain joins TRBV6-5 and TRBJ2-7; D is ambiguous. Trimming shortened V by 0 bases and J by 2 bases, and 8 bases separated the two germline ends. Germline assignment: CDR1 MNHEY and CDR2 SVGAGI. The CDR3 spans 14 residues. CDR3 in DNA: TGTGCCAGCAGTTACTCCCTAACAGCCTACGAGCAGTACTTC. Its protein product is CASSYSLTAYEQYF.

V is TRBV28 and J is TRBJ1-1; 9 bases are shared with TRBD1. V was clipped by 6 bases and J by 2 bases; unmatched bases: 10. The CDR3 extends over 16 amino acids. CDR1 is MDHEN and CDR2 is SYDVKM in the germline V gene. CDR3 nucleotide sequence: TGTGCCAGCAGGGACAGGGGAAACACCCTAAACACTGAAGCTTTCTTT. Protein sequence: CASRDRGNTLNTEAFF.

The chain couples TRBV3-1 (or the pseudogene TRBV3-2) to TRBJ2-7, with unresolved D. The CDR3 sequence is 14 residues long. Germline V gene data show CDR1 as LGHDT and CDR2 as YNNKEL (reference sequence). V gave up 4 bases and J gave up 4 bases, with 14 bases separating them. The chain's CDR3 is CASSLWQAQYEQYF. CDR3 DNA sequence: TGTGCCAGCAGCCTTTGGCAGGCCCAATACGAGCAGTACTTC.

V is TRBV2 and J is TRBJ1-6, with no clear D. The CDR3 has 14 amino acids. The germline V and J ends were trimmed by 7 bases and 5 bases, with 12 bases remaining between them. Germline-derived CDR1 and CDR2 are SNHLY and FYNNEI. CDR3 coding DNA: TGTGCCAGCAAGTTTTACCGGGATAATTCACCCCTCCACTTT. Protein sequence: CASKFYRDNSPLHF.

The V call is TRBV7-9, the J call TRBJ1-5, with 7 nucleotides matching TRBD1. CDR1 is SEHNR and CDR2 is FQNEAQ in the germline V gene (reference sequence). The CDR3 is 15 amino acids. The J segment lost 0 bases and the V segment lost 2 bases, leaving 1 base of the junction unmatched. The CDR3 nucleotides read TGTGCCAGCAGCTTATCAGGGGGTAGCAATCAGCCCCAGCATTTT. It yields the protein CASSLSGGSNQPQHF. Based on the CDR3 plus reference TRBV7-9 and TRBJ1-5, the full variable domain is DTGVSQNPRHKITKRGQNVTFRCDPISEHNRLYWYRQTLGQGPEFLTYFQNEAQLEKSRLLSDRFSAERPKGSFSTLEIQRTEQGDSAMYLCASSLSGGSNQPQHFGDGTRLSIL.

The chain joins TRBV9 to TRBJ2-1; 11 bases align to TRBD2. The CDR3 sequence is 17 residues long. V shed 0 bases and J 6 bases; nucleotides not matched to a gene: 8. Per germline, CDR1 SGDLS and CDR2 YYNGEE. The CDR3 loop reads CASSVGLAGRGRNEQFF. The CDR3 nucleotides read TGTGCCAGCAGCGTAGGACTAGCGGGGCGGGGGCGCAATGAGCAGTTCTTC.

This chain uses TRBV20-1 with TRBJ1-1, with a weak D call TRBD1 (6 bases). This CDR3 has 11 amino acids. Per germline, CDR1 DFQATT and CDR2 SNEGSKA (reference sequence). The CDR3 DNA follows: TGCAGCGAGCAGGGGATCGCTGAAGCTTTCTTT. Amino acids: CSEQGIAEAFF.

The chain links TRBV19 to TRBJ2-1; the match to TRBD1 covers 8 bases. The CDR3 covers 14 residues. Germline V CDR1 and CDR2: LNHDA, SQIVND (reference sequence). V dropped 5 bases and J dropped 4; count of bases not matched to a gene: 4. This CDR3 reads CASSSTGGYNEQFF. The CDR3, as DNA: TGTGCCAGTAGTTCAACAGGGGGTTACAATGAGCAGTTCTTC.